These 11 T cell receptor beta chains were sequenced from one sample in a study of regulatory T cells in long-lasting Graves disease. The sample's time point: newly diagnosed GD, antithyroid drugs for less than 3 months. Generation of the TCR library employed RNA extracted from PBMCs. Combining iRepertoire HTBI primers with Arm-PCR of CDR3 regions, the authors built TCR beta libraries. MiXCR was run by TCRdb on the multiplex PCR reads, yielding one entry per CDR3 protein. The data show fewer than 550,000 distinct CDR3 sequences, 16% seen once. This same sample was also taken into another study, of T cells in Graves' hyperthyroidism and ophthalmopathy.

The sequences come from peripheral blood mononuclear cells (PBMCs), collected at new diagnosis, from a patient treated with antithyroid drugs. The receptors come from a woman aged 18-29 years with Graves disease.

There are many counts of this clonotype. The CDR3 is CASSSDSYNEQFF. DNA for the CDR3: TGTGCCAGCAGTTCCGACAGCTACAATGAGCAGTTCTTC. V and J are TRBV28 and TRBJ2-1, with D maybe TRBD1 (5 bases). The CDR3 totals 13 residues. The germline CDR1 and CDR2 sequences are MDHEN and SYDVKM. V lost 4 bases to trimming and J lost 3 bases, with 7 bases between them.

Of note for this clonotype: A much larger clone lies one base from this, so it may be a read error. The chain uses TRBV12-3 or TRBV12-4 and TRBJ2-1; 12 bases match TRBD2. The CDR3 loop spans 18 amino acids. V lost 7 bases to trimming and J lost 5 bases; unmatched junction nucleotides: 15. DNA of the CDR3: TGTGCCAGCATTCACGGGGCTAGCGGGAGGGGAGCCCACAATGAGCAGTTCTTC. It codes for CASIHGASGRGAHNEQFF.

Note on this clonotype: A read error is possible here, since a much larger clone lies one base away. The V and J genes are TRBV28 and TRBJ1-5; D is undetermined. Trimming removed 6 bases at V and 6 bases at J, with 9 bases between. This CDR3 spans 12 amino acids. Germline V gives CDR1 MDHEN, CDR2 SYDVKM. Here the CDR3 reads CASSPLAQPQHF. The CDR3 DNA reads TGTGCCAGCAGCCCCCTGGCTCAGCCCCAGCATTTT. Variable domain in full (rest from reference TRBV28 and TRBJ1-5): DVKVTQSSRYLVKRTGEKVFLECVQDMDHENMFWYRQDPGLGLRLIYFSYDVKMKEKGDIPEGYSVSREKKERFSLILESASTNQTSMYLCASSPLAQPQHFGDGTRLSIL.

This clonotype was detected a few times. This chain links TRBV3-1 with TRBJ1-1, with 10 bases aligning to TRBD1. CDR3 size: 15 residues. After removal of 0 bases from V and 8 bases from J, the junction contained 6 bases not matched to a gene. Germline-derived CDR1 and CDR2 are LGHDT and YNNKEL (reference sequence). The CDR3 is CASSQDWTGGREAFF. Here the CDR3 DNA reads TGTGCCAGCAGCCAAGATTGGACAGGGGGACGCGAAGCTTTCTTT.

With respect to this clonotype: Given a much more abundant clone one base away, this may be a read error. This chain links TRBV2 with TRBJ2-1; 9 nucleotides align to TRBD2. The CDR3 contains 16 residues. In germline, CDR1 is SNHLY, CDR2 FYNNEI. CDR3 region: CASSRNSGSSYSEQFF. The CDR3 DNA is TGTGCCAGCAGCCGGAATAGCGGGAGCTCCTACAGTGAGCAGTTCTTC.

In this sample, this clonotype turned up many times. The gene calls are TRBV28 and TRBJ2-7; 12 bases align to TRBD2. The CDR3 totals 16 residues. V lost 5 bases and J lost 3; bases outside the gene matches: 8. The germline V gene has CDR1 MDHEN and CDR2 SYDVKM. CDR3 loop: CASSRHRLAGVYEQYF. In DNA, the CDR3 is TGTGCCAGCAGTCGCCACAGACTAGCGGGAGTCTACGAGCAGTACTTC.

Note on this clonotype: This may come from a read error, since a much larger clone is one base off. V is TRBV5-4 and J is TRBJ2-1, with TRBD2 matching 9 bases. This CDR3 comprises 18 residues. Germline V CDR1 and CDR2: SGHNT, YYREEE (reference sequence). V trimming: 5 bases; J trimming: 6 bases; junction bases outside the gene matches: 18. The chain's CDR3 is CASSSQATSGTLSNEQFF. The CDR3 DNA is TGTGCCAGCAGTTCCCAAGCGACTAGCGGAACCCTAAGCAATGAGCAGTTCTTC.

This clonotype was picked up many times. The CDR3, as DNA: TGTGCCAGCAGCCCCCGCGGAGGGGCAGAGACCCAGTACTTC. It yields the protein CASSPRGGAETQYF. The chain carries TRBV3-1 and TRBJ2-5; possible D gene TRBD2, 6 bases. The germline gives CDR1 LGHDT, CDR2 YNNKEL (reference sequence). Trimming left V 4 bases short and J 4 bases short, with 13 bases between. CDR3 length: 14 amino acids.

The genes are TRBV27 and TRBJ1-5; D call uncertain. The germline V and J ends were trimmed by 2 bases and 6 bases, with 14 bases remaining between them. The CDR3 spans 15 residues. The germline V gene encodes CDR1 MNHEY and CDR2 SMNVEV (reference sequence). CDR3 region: CASSLDPHAGQPQHF. The CDR3 nucleotides are TGTGCCAGCAGTTTAGACCCCCACGCGGGTCAGCCCCAGCATTTT.

Ten or more counts support this clonotype. The chain combines TRBV7-9 with TRBJ2-3; D is unresolved. V lost 5 bases, J lost 5 bases, and 8 bases lay in between. CDR1 and CDR2 from the germline V gene are SEHNR and FQNEAQ (reference sequence). CDR3 length: 12 amino acids. The DNA for the CDR3 is TGTGCCAGCAGCGCGGAAGGAGATACGCAGTATTTT. This gives the protein CASSAEGDTQYF.

Only a few counts were recorded for this clonotype. The chain combines TRBV2 with TRBJ1-4; TRBD1 agrees at 7 bases. The CDR3 totals 16 residues. The V and J ends lost 10 bases and 4 bases, in that order; junction bases with no gene match: 15. CDR1 is SNHLY and CDR2 is FYNNEI in the germline V gene. The DNA for the CDR3 is TGTGCCACTGCAATAGACAGGGAACGGCGTAATGAAAAACTGTTTTTT. Residues: CATAIDRERRNEKLFF. The entire variable domain, with the rest obtained from reference TRBV2 and TRBJ1-4, is as follows: EPEVTQTPSHQVTQMGQEVILRCVPISNHLYFYWYRQILGQKVEFLVSFYNNEISEKSEIFDDQFSVERPDGSNFTLKIRSTKLEDSAMYFCATAIDRERRNEKLFFGSGTQLSVL.